The clone carrying this TCR beta chain was counted many times. This sample is drawn from a study of T-cell reconstitution after alpha-beta-depleted transplantation in children. This sample's TCRbeta library carried unique molecular identifier barcodes. TCRdb used MiXCR to reprocess the PCR reads, holding one entry per CDR3 protein. The data hold hundreds of thousands of distinct CDR3 sequences, with about a tenth observed a single time. Deletions cut 4 bases from V and 1 base from J, with 9 bases between. Germline V gene lookup returns CDR1 KGHSH and CDR2 LQKENI. This CDR3 is 14 amino acids long. The starting material was PBMCs, obtained before TCRalphabeta/CD19-depleted stem cell transplant. The V gene is TRBV18, the J gene TRBJ2-3; D call uncertain. The sequence was obtained from a child in the first two years of life with acute myeloid leukemia, due to receive a stem cell transplant. CDR3 region: CASSLTDRTDTQYF. CDR3 bases: TGTGCCAGCTCACTTACGGACCGCACAGATACGCAGTATTTT.